Below, 5 T cell receptor beta chains from the same sample are listed, as sequenced in a study of T-cell reconstitution after alpha-beta-depleted transplantation in children. Library preparation (for TCRbeta) was performed with unique molecular identifiers. Using its own MiXCR run on the PCR reads, TCRdb lists one record per CDR3 protein. This table holds approximately 500,000 distinct CDR3 sequences, about a quarter found once. This sample comprised PBMCs, obtained before TCRalphabeta/CD19-depleted stem cell transplant. The receptors stem from a boy in the first two years of life with Wiskott-Aldrich syndrome, due to receive a stem cell transplant.

This clonotype was recorded a few times. This rearrangement joins TRBV5-6 to TRBJ2-1, with D possibly called TRBD1 or TRBD2 (5 bases each). The CDR3 is 12 residues long. The germline gives CDR1 SGHDT, CDR2 YYEEEE. Trimming removed 0 bases at V and 14 bases at J, with 12 bases between. The CDR3 DNA reads as TGTGCCAGCAGCTTGGTTCGGGGCTGGGAGTTCTTC. Protein sequence: CASSLVRGWEFF.

This clonotype was seen a single time. The J gene is TRBJ1-4, the V gene TRBV5-1, with D possibly being TRBD1 (6 bases). The V gene lost 2 bases and the J gene lost 4 bases, with 9 bases spanning the gap. This CDR3 region has 14 residues. Germline CDR1 reads SGHRS; CDR2 reads YFSETQ. The CDR3: CASSFRGDNEKLFF. The CDR3 nucleotides read TGCGCCAGCAGCTTTAGGGGGGATAATGAAAAACTGTTTTTT.

The genes are TRBV20-1 and TRBJ2-3; weak D call: TRBD2 (5 bases). The CDR3 is 14 residues long. Germline lookup yields CDR1 DFQATT and CDR2 SNEGSKA (reference sequence). The ends were cut back, 3 bases at V and 2 bases at J, with 12 bases in the middle. For the CDR3, the DNA is TGCAGTGCTAGCCGGGGTCGGGTCACAGATACGCAGTATTTT. Amino acid sequence: CSASRGRVTDTQYF.

This clonotype was detected a few times. This chain connects TRBV30 to TRBJ2-5; D call uncertain. V was trimmed by 1 base and J by 4 bases, leaving 10 bases between them. The CDR3 extends over 13 amino acids. The germline gives CDR1 GTSNPN, CDR2 SVGIG (reference sequence). The CDR3 DNA follows: TGTGCCTGGAGTGCCATTATAGGAGAGACCCAGTACTTC. It yields the protein CAWSAIIGETQYF.

Here the CDR3 DNA reads TGTGCCAGCAGCTTCAGGGTTTTACCCTACGAGCAGTACTTC. Its translation is CASSFRVLPYEQYF. The chain has TRBV5-6 and TRBJ2-7; possibly TRBD1 for D (5 bases). V lost 2 bases and J lost 2, with 11 bases in between. Germline CDR1 is SGHDT and CDR2 is YYEEEE. There are 14 residues in the CDR3.